The rows below give T cell receptor beta chains drawn from one sample of a study of blood T cell repertoires in COVID-19. The data were produced by immunoSEQ multiplex PCR, yet TCRdb's version contains in-frame clones alone and is incomplete. The repertoire holds fewer than 250,000 clones, with about 80% as singletons. The sample was peripheral blood. The receptors derive from a woman aged 35 to 49 with active or convalescent COVID-19. Each CDR3 is given without its conserved first and last residue. Rows may omit the clone size; those that give it use once, few, many or a size class.

V	J	size	CDR3
TRBV2	TRBJ2-2	-	ASRGQGASGELF
TRBV4-3	TRBJ1-2	once	ASSQDGRGPYGYT
TRBV5-1	TRBJ2-1	-	ASSRIRGLSYNEQF
TRBV6-4	TRBJ2-6	once	ASSETGVVSGANVLT
TRBV3-1/TRBV3-2	TRBJ1-1	-	ASSQAGTDGIPAF
TRBV19	TRBJ1-2	-	ASSTTGGYGYT
TRBV19	TRBJ2-3	few	ASSSARTGGADTQY
TRBV2	TRBJ1-5	-	ASRHDRGEQPQH
TRBV9	TRBJ2-1	once	ASSVVGGTSGYNEQF
TRBV3-1/TRBV3-2	TRBJ2-3	few	ASSLKGATDTQY
TRBV4-3	TRBJ1-5	-	ASSRTVSNQPQH
TRBV7-2	TRBJ2-5	-	ASSTQGSGTQY
TRBV10-1	TRBJ1-5	-	ASSPVRGRDNQPQH
TRBV7-2	TRBJ1-3	few	ASSTGFSGNTIY
TRBV5-1	TRBJ2-1	-	ASSSEQVGPYNEQF
TRBV19	TRBJ1-2	-	ASSIPAGSRNPMYGYT
TRBV13	TRBJ2-7	-	ASSRLPSYEQY
TRBV18	TRBJ1-6	-	ASSPPDSTYNSPLH
TRBV4-1	TRBJ1-2	-	ASSPNESPNYGYT
TRBV29-1	TRBJ1-1	-	SAGTGNTEAF
TRBV19	TRBJ1-5	-	ASSMTAGGNQPQH
TRBV4-3	TRBJ1-1	few	ASSPDGGRNTEAF
TRBV27	TRBJ2-1	-	ASSLLGGDRHEQF
TRBV6-2/TRBV6-3	TRBJ2-1	once	ASSYSGVIDSYNEQF
TRBV4-1	TRBJ1-1	few	ASSQEYRDTEAF
TRBV15	TRBJ1-2	-	ATSRDRGQYGYT
TRBV19	TRBJ2-3	-	ASSMGLAGGSDTQY
TRBV19	TRBJ1-2	-	ASSMGDRGNYGYT
TRBV24-1	TRBJ2-2	-	ATSVWGGIGDTGELF
TRBV7-2	TRBJ1-2	-	ASSFGQGSRYGYT
TRBV19	TRBJ1-3	few	ASSLGAFGNTIY
TRBV7-2	TRBJ2-3	-	ASSLSPSGGADTQY
TRBV5-1	TRBJ2-7	-	ASSLGSGSPHEQY
TRBV25-1	TRBJ2-5	-	ASSDWPGTRETQY
TRBV19	TRBJ1-5	-	ASSPSLSYYSNQPQH
TRBV30	TRBJ1-1	-	AWRWTERAF
TRBV27	TRBJ2-1	-	ASSLSRYPGDAYNEQF
TRBV15	TRBJ2-5	-	ATSYRDNQETQY
TRBV6-2/TRBV6-3	TRBJ2-7	-	ASSYRQGINKYEQY
TRBV5-6	TRBJ2-7	once	ASSPVRVQYYEQY
TRBV24-1	TRBJ2-2	-	ATSDLSGGRQGYTGELF
TRBV2	TRBJ2-5	-	ASSEVRLAAIEETQY
TRBV7-2	TRBJ2-5	many	ASSLTSGSQETQY
TRBV7-2	TRBJ1-2	-	ASSLSTGGSHGYT
TRBV18	TRBJ1-1	-	ASSPTGTRVNTEAF